This paragraph reports one T cell receptor (beta chain). Clones were read by immunoSEQ multiplex PCR, and TCRdb kept only the in-frame ones, dropping some. Here the sample spans approximately 2.5 million clones, 85% to 95% being singletons. The data stem from a study of shared clonotypes between healthy human individuals. Germline loops: CDR1 SGHTA, CDR2 FQGTGA. This CDR3 region has 15 residues. V was clipped by 8 bases and J by 2 bases, with 17 bases between them. Specimen: naive CD4+ T cells sorted from blood. Described subset: CD45RA+ positively selected. The chain uses TRBV7-3 and TRBJ2-3; D is perhaps TRBD2 (6 bases). The TCR sequence derives from a man between 18 and 35 years old in good health. The CDR3 coding sequence is TGTGCCAGCGGCCCCGGCGGGGCAAACACAGATACGCAGTATTTT. It translates to CASGPGGANTDTQYF.